These 8 T cell receptor beta chains were all obtained from the same sample, sequenced in a study of early T cells in non-severe SARS-CoV-2 infection. MiXCR, run by TCRdb on the 5' RACE reads, gives a single entry per CDR3 protein. The repertoire includes some 87,000 distinct CDR3 sequences, roughly an eighth of them detected once, and about 2.7% sits in the top ten. Sequencing input: whole blood. The receptor set was obtained from an adult who was a healthcare worker with PCR-confirmed SARS-CoV-2 infection or an uninfected control (not recorded which).

This clonotype was found many times. The V call is TRBV14, the J call TRBJ2-5; D possibly uses TRBD1 or TRBD2 (5 bases each). Trimming took 7 bases from V and 2 from J, leaving 14 bases between them. The germline CDR1 and CDR2 sequences are SGHDN and FVKESK. This CDR3 is 14 amino acids long. CDR3: CASKPGTHQETQYF. As DNA, the CDR3 is TGTGCCAGCAAGCCCGGGACGCATCAAGAGACCCAGTACTTC.

This clonotype has ten or more counts. This chain joins TRBV20-1 and TRBJ1-2; TRBD1 matches 7 bases. V dropped 1 base and J dropped 7; count of bases not matched to a gene: 9. Germline V gives CDR1 DFQATT, CDR2 SNEGSKA (reference sequence). The CDR3 spans 14 residues. CDR3 in DNA: TGCAGTGCTAGAGCCACGGACAGGCCCCTTGGCTACACCTTC. Its translation: CSARATDRPLGYTF.

V is TRBV11-2 and J is TRBJ1-2; D may be TRBD1 (5 bases). V was clipped by 5 bases and J by 6 bases, with 19 bases between them. Germline-derived CDR1 and CDR2 are SGHAT and FQNNGV. The CDR3 is 15 amino acids. CDR3 sequence reads: CASSPHQGLGDGYTF. The DNA of the CDR3 is TGTGCCAGCAGCCCACACCAGGGTCTAGGGGATGGCTACACCTTC. The complete variable domain, with remaining parts taken from reference TRBV11-2 and TRBJ1-2, reads EAGVAQSPRYKIIEKRQSVAFWCNPISGHATLYWYQQILGQGPKLLIQFQNNGVVDDSQLPKDRFSAERLKGVDSTLKIQPAKLEDSAVYLCASSPHQGLGDGYTFGSGTRLTVV.

This clonotype was recorded many times. The DNA for the CDR3 is TGTGCCAGCAGCGCCACAGGCTTTAATTCACCCCTCCACTTT. Amino acids: CASSATGFNSPLHF. This sequence joins TRBV7-2 and TRBJ1-6, with D possibly TRBD1 on 5 matching bases. The V end lost 5 bases, the J end lost 6 bases, and 11 bases lay between the germline ends. The germline V gene has CDR1 SGHTA and CDR2 FQGNSA. The CDR3 extends over 14 amino acids.

This clonotype was found many times. The V call is TRBV12-3 or TRBV12-4, the J call TRBJ2-7; 7 bases map to TRBD1. V gave up 2 bases and J gave up 6 bases; unmatched junction bases: 13. The CDR3 has 16 amino acids. The DNA for the CDR3 is TGTGCCAGCAGTTTAACGTCGACAGGGCATCCCGGCGAGCAGTACTTC. It is translated as CASSLTSTGHPGEQYF.

This clonotype was recorded at least ten times. The rearrangement joins TRBV28 to TRBJ1-2, with D unresolved. The CDR3 has 13 amino acids. Germline V gives CDR1 MDHEN, CDR2 SYDVKM. V lost 6 bases and J lost 1, with 9 bases in between. The CDR3 DNA reads TGTGCCAGCAGACTTTGGAATAACTATGGCTACACCTTC. Its protein product is CASRLWNNYGYTF.

The chain has TRBV7-2 and TRBJ2-3; weak D call: TRBD2 (6 bases). The CDR3 length is 13 residues. V was shortened by 6 bases and J by 0 bases, with 7 bases between the two germline ends. Germline CDR1 reads SGHTA; CDR2 reads FQGNSA. CDR3 region: CASRGLSTDTQYF. The DNA of the CDR3 is TGTGCCAGCAGGGGACTTAGCACAGATACGCAGTATTTT.

This clonotype has at least ten counts. The genes are TRBV5-1 and TRBJ2-7; D may match TRBD1 or TRBD2 (5 bases each). Germline V CDR1 and CDR2: SGHRS, YFSETQ. This CDR3 is 12 amino acids long. With 2 bases removed from V and 6 bases from J, the gap between germline ends came to 9 bases. CDR3: CASSLEGIEQYF. The CDR3 coding sequence is TGCGCCAGCAGCTTAGAGGGGATCGAGCAGTACTTC.